The TCR beta chain under discussion was sequenced for a study of blood T cell repertoires in COVID-19 (dated by TCRdb to the early 2020s). With regard to the full study: The collaborator samples originated in the United States, Italy and Spain and spanned the acute and convalescent phases of COVID-19. The dataset comprised deeply sampled blood TCRbeta repertoires from subjects exposed to, actively infected with, or recovered from COVID-19. Where available, HLA class I and class II types were taken from metadata supplied by the sample provider and were not determined by assay-based typing. The samples were drawn from two sources: the first 160 participants of the ongoing ImmuneRACE study, and over 1,000 subjects contributed by 6 global collaborators. A freely available public database, intended as a resource for researchers studying the immune response to SARS-CoV-2, is where the repertoires were released. The material from the prospective study consisted of cDNA or gDNA derived from T cells, B-cell-depleted T cells, or PBMCs. Nearly every sample came with metadata listing a de-identified subject ID, COVID-19 status, age in years and sex. Overall results and qualifications from the work: Clinical and demographic metadata were provided uncurated, with the amount varying by source and participant.

Each collaborating institution followed its own protocols to collect whole blood in K2EDTA tubes. For TCRbeta analysis, collaborators shipped samples as frozen whole blood, isolated PBMCs, or DNA extracted from either of those sample types. TCRbeta CDR3 regions were amplified from genomic DNA using the immunoSEQ Assay, a bias-controlled multiplex PCR. For the original study's pipeline: The number of nucleated cells in each sample was estimated by amplification of reference gene primers within the assay. To quantify the absolute abundance of each unique TCRbeta CDR3 rearrangement, sequence reads were collapsed and filtered. For each sample, productive Simpson clonality was calculated as the square root of Simpson's diversity index across productive rearrangements. TCRdb retrieved this table from immuneACCESS and kept in-frame rearrangements only. Not all clones are present; in checked studies, unresolved V genes account for under half, and no reason is known for the remainder. The DNA gave D and trimming, while V, J and clone size come from that table. This sample comprises around 70,000 clones, more than 75% of them detected only once. Of the sample, about 9% is held by the ten largest clones.

As to this clone: The target of this receptor is not known. No quality values exist for individual bases; no much larger clone is one base distant.

This sequence was found in a human donor in a cohort sampled during active COVID-19. Sequences were obtained from peripheral blood.

The nucleotide sequence is given as TGTGCCAATGGACCTCACGGGGACGGGGAGCTGTTTTTT. Translated, it reads CANGPHGDGELFF. The V and J genes are TRBV7-9 and TRBJ2-2; a weak D assignment points to TRBD2 (5 bases agree). CDR1 is given as SEHNR and CDR2 as FQNEAQ, both from the germline V gene (reference sequence). Trimming at the junction amounts to 10 bases on V and 7 bases on J, and the germline ends lie 16 bases apart. From the cysteine through the phenylalanine, the CDR3 covers 13 amino acids. The CDR3 DNA has 39 bases and is translated from base 1. The entire variable domain, with the stretches around the CDR3 drawn from the reference TRBV7-9 and TRBJ2-2 proteins, is DTGVSQNPRHKITKRGQNVTFRCDPISEHNRLYWYRQTLGQGPEFLTYFQNEAQLEKSRLLSDRFSAERPKGSFSTLEIQRTEQGDSAMYLCANGPHGDGELFFGEGSRLTVL.